Listed here are 27 T cell receptor beta chains from one sample, sequenced in a study of PD-1 blockade in classical Hodgkin lymphoma. The method was immunoSEQ multiplex PCR; TCRdb's version includes in-frame clones alone and lacks a portion of them. The sample holds some 13,000 clones, approximately 78% seen once. As for time point: cycle 4 day 1 (C4D1), after less than 7 weeks of nivolumab. Every patient experienced relapse after autologous stem cell transplantation, and brentuximab vedotin exposure varied. The sequences come from peripheral blood mononuclear cells (PBMCs), collected before the fourth cycle of nivolumab. These receptors were taken from a human donor with classical Hodgkin lymphoma.

The chain recombines TRBV27 with TRBJ1-6, with 10 bases identical to TRBD1. This CDR3 comprises 15 residues. V lost 5 bases, J lost 7 bases, and 5 bases stayed unmatched. Germline V gene data show CDR1 as MNHEY and CDR2 as SMNVEV (reference sequence). CDR3 bases: TGTGCCAGCAGTCCTGGGACAGGGGCGAATTCACCCCTCCACTTT. As protein: CASSPGTGANSPLHF.

V gene TRBV2 combines with J gene TRBJ2-2; D unclear. Trimming pared 7 bases from V and 1 base from J, leaving 10 bases between. This CDR3 has 14 residues. Germline V gene lookup returns CDR1 SNHLY and CDR2 FYNNEI. The CDR3 protein is CASNLIRNTGELFF. The CDR3 bases are TGTGCCAGCAACCTCATAAGGAACACCGGGGAGCTGTTTTTT.

This clone was recorded a few times. CDR3 in amino acids: CASSLTSGGVTPDTQYF. The CDR3 bases are TGTGCCAGCAGCTTGACTAGCGGGGGTGTAACGCCAGATACGCAGTATTTT. This rearrangement joins TRBV7-6 to TRBJ2-3; 12 bases map to TRBD2. V trimming: 3 bases; J trimming: 4 bases; junction bases outside the gene matches: 8. The CDR3 runs 17 residues. From germline, CDR1 is SGHVS and CDR2 FNYEAQ.

The CDR3 nucleotides read TGTGCCAGCAGCTCTACAGGGGAAGAGACCCAGTACTTC. Its translation: CASSSTGEETQYF. This chain connects TRBV7-2 to TRBJ2-5; 7 bases are a match to TRBD1. Trimming at V came to 4 bases and at J to 3 bases, leaving 2 bases not matched to a gene. The CDR3 contains 13 residues. Germline V lookup: CDR1 SGHTA, CDR2 FQGNSA.

DNA of the CDR3: TGTGCCAGCAGCACCGCAGGGAGGAGCACTGAAGCTTTCTTT. As protein: CASSTAGRSTEAFF. J is TRBJ1-1 and V is TRBV25-1; the D gene is possibly TRBD1 (5 bases). There are 14 residues in the CDR3. In germline, CDR1 is MGHDK, CDR2 SYGVNS. V lost 6 bases, J lost 4 bases, and 15 bases lay in between.

The rearrangement links TRBV7-9 to TRBJ2-7; D assignment may be TRBD1 or TRBD2 (5 bases each). Germline lookup yields CDR1 SEHNR and CDR2 FQNEAQ (reference sequence). V lost 1 base, J lost 3 bases, and 13 bases lay in between. The CDR3 extends over 15 amino acids. CDR3 nucleotide sequence: TGTGCCAGCAGCTTAGAATGGGGGACCTTCTACGAGCAGTACTTC. It translates to CASSLEWGTFYEQYF.

The CDR3 spells CASSQDRAGYTYNEQFF. The CDR3, as DNA: TGCGCCAGCAGCCAAGATAGGGCGGGGTACACCTACAATGAGCAGTTCTTC. This chain connects TRBV4-3 to TRBJ2-1, with a weak D call TRBD2 (6 bases). Trimming removed 0 bases from V and 2 bases from J, with 14 bases in between. This CDR3 has 17 residues. CDR1 is LGHNA and CDR2 is YSLEER in the germline V gene.

V is TRBV6-5 and J is TRBJ2-7; D not certain. V was cut by 4 bases and J by 4 bases, with 20 bases left in between. CDR1 and CDR2 (germline): MNHEY, SVGAGI. CDR3 length: 16 amino acids. DNA of the CDR3: TGTGCCAGCAGTTCGGATTATCCATTTGTAGGTTACGAGCAGTACTTC. This sequence encodes CASSSDYPFVGYEQYF.

The CDR3 sequence is CASSLGISPLHF. CDR3 bases: TGTGCCAGCAGCTTGGGTATTTCACCCCTCCACTTT. The V and J genes are TRBV5-6 and TRBJ1-6; D is unresolved. The CDR3 consists of 12 residues. Germline V lookup: CDR1 SGHDT, CDR2 YYEEEE. V was clipped by 0 bases and J by 9 bases, with 4 bases between them.

The chain links TRBV7-2 to TRBJ2-1, with 9 bases that match TRBD2. CDR1 is SGHTA and CDR2 is FQGNSA in the germline V gene. The CDR3 is made up of 14 amino acids. The J segment lost 9 bases and the V segment lost 6 bases, leaving 9 bases of the junction unmatched. This chain's CDR3 is CASSPGTSFREQFF. CDR3 nucleotides: TGTGCCAGCAGTCCCGGGACTAGCTTCCGTGAGCAGTTCTTC.

The chain recombines TRBV6-6 with TRBJ1-1; D ambiguous. Trimming removed 0 bases from V and 2 bases from J, with 4 bases in between. The CDR3 has 13 amino acids. Germline V gene data show CDR1 as MNHNY and CDR2 as SVGAGI (reference sequence). Written as DNA, the CDR3 is TGTGCCAGCAGTTACTCTTCAAACACTGAAGCTTTCTTT. Protein sequence: CASSYSSNTEAFF.

This chain joins TRBV7-9 and TRBJ2-7; TRBD2 agrees at 11 bases. The germline gives CDR1 SEHNR, CDR2 FQNEAQ (reference sequence). The CDR3 contains 16 residues. Trimming cost V 2 bases and J 5 bases; bases outside gene matches: 8. CDR3 region: CASSLFVLAGVDEQYF. For the CDR3, the DNA is TGTGCCAGCAGCTTATTTGTACTAGCGGGGGTCGACGAGCAGTACTTC.

The CDR3 coding sequence is TGTGCCAGCTCACCAACAGGGGGCAGCGCTGAAGCTTTCTTT. The encoded protein is CASSPTGGSAEAFF. The rearrangement joins TRBV18 to TRBJ1-1, with 9 positions matching TRBD1. V was pared by 2 bases and J by 6 bases, with 4 bases of the junction left unmatched. Germline CDR1 is KGHSH and CDR2 is LQKENI. The CDR3 extends over 14 amino acids.

This clone appeared once. The J gene is TRBJ1-2, the V gene TRBV27; D is uncertain. The CDR3 spans 16 residues. The V end was cut by 2 bases, the J end by 5 bases, with 18 bases between. Germline loops: CDR1 MNHEY, CDR2 SMNVEV (reference sequence). The chain's CDR3 is CASSLTGEGTGYGYTF. The CDR3 nucleotides read TGTGCCAGCAGTTTAACTGGGGAGGGCACGGGGTATGGCTACACCTTC.

Here the CDR3 reads CASAEAVNTGELFF. The CDR3 DNA sequence: TGTGCTAGCGCGGAGGCGGTGAACACCGGGGAGCTGTTTTTT. The genes are TRBV7-7 and TRBJ2-2, with D possibly being TRBD2 (5 bases). CDR1 is SSHAT, CDR2 FNYEAQ, per germline (reference sequence). This CDR3 region has 14 residues.

The chain couples TRBV6-6 to TRBJ2-3; D gene uncertain. The germline gives CDR1 MNHNY, CDR2 SVGAGI (reference sequence). The CDR3 runs to 14 residues. With 8 bases removed from V and 0 bases from J, the gap between germline ends came to 12 bases. DNA of the CDR3: TGTGCCAGCCGGCCGTGGCTCAGCACAGATACGCAGTATTTT. Translation gives CASRPWLSTDTQYF.

This clone was detected only a few times. The rearrangement uses TRBV4-3 and TRBJ1-2; D is possibly TRBD1 (5 bases). The CDR3 has 16 amino acids. The ends were cut back, 0 bases at V and 3 bases at J, with 14 bases in the middle. Germline lookup yields CDR1 LGHNA and CDR2 YSLEER. In nucleotides, the CDR3 is TGCGCCAGCAGCCAAGATCTGACAGTGGGGTACTATGGCTACACCTTC. Encoded protein: CASSQDLTVGYYGYTF.

This chain connects TRBV6-1 to TRBJ2-1; D perhaps matches TRBD1 (5 bases). This CDR3 has 15 residues. Trimming pared 1 base from V and 8 bases from J, leaving 15 bases between. The germline CDR1 and CDR2 sequences are MNHNS and SASEGT. The CDR3 sequence is CASSEEDISKDEQFF. CDR3 bases: TGTGCCAGCAGTGAAGAGGACATCTCGAAAGATGAGCAGTTCTTC.

This clone was observed once. The chain recombines TRBV12-5 with TRBJ1-1; 8 bases align to TRBD1. V dropped 7 bases and J dropped 4; count of bases not matched to a gene: 5. The germline CDR1 and CDR2 sequences are LGHNT and FRNRAP. This CDR3 region has 13 residues. The DNA for the CDR3 is TGTGCTAGTGCCATTACAGGGGGCACTGAAGCTTTCTTT. This gives the protein CASAITGGTEAFF.

V gene TRBV13 combines with J gene TRBJ2-4, with TRBD2 matching over 7 bases. The CDR3 has 15 amino acids. Per the germline V gene, CDR1 is PRHDT and CDR2 is FYEKMQ (reference sequence). J was trimmed by 6 bases and V by 1 base; bases with no gene match: 6. The CDR3 is CASSLAAPGGNIQYF. In DNA form, the CDR3 reads TGTGCCAGCAGCTTAGCCGCGCCGGGGGGAAACATTCAGTACTTC.

This chain uses TRBV2 with TRBJ2-1, with a tentative D call TRBD2 (6 bases). Trimming left V 3 bases short and J 1 base short, with 10 bases between. The V gene's germline CDR1 is SNHLY and CDR2 FYNNEI. This CDR3 has 15 amino acids. The CDR3 reads CASSDWGTSYNEQFF. Written as DNA, the CDR3 is TGTGCCAGCAGTGATTGGGGGACTTCCTACAATGAGCAGTTCTTC. The full variable domain, completed using reference TRBV2 and TRBJ2-1, is EPEVTQTPSHQVTQMGQEVILRCVPISNHLYFYWYRQILGQKVEFLVSFYNNEISEKSEIFDDQFSVERPDGSNFTLKIRSTKLEDSAMYFCASSDWGTSYNEQFFGPGTRLTVL.

The rearrangement uses TRBV2 and TRBJ2-7; D is ambiguous. Germline values: CDR1 SNHLY, CDR2 FYNNEI. The CDR3 is made up of 12 amino acids. With 6 bases removed from V and 4 bases from J, the gap between germline ends came to 10 bases. CDR3 region: CASRPLGYEQYF. The CDR3 DNA is TGTGCCAGCAGACCCCTGGGATACGAGCAGTACTTC.

The chain has TRBV7-3 and TRBJ2-3; D ambiguous. Trimming shortened V by 0 bases and J by 0 bases, and 4 bases separated the two germline ends. The CDR3 runs to 14 residues. Looked up from germline, CDR1 is SGHTA and CDR2 is FQGTGA. This CDR3 reads CASSLTGSTDTQYF. CDR3 sequence (DNA): TGTGCCAGCAGCTTAACAGGGAGCACAGATACGCAGTATTTT. The complete variable domain, with remaining parts taken from reference TRBV7-3 and TRBJ2-3, reads GAGVSQTPSNKVTEKGKYVELRCDPISGHTALYWYRQSLGQGPEFLIYFQGTGAADDSGLPNDRFFAVRPEGSVSTLKIQRTERGDSAVYLCASSLTGSTDTQYFGPGTRLTVL.

J is TRBJ2-2 and V is TRBV21-1; TRBD2 is the table's D call, not checked against the DNA. TRBV21-1 is assigned pseudogene status. This CDR3 has 19 amino acids. The CDR3 DNA reads as TGTGCCAGCAGCAAAGAAGCTGTGCGTTACAAACGGGGGACCGGGGAGCTGTTTTTT. Translating gives CASSKEAVRYKRGTGELFF.

The CDR3 region has the DNA TGTGCCATCAGTTCCGGGACCCTAGGAACTAATGAAAAACTGTTTTTT. The encoded protein is CAISSGTLGTNEKLFF. The J gene is TRBJ1-4, the V gene TRBV10-3; TRBD1 is a possible D gene (5 bases). This CDR3 has 16 residues. V lost 5 bases and J lost 1, with 14 bases in between. Germline loops: CDR1 ENHRY, CDR2 SYGVKD.

This clone appeared once. The genes are TRBV7-2 and TRBJ2-5; D unclear. V was cut by 1 base and J by 2 bases, with 5 bases left in between. Germline assignment: CDR1 SGHTA and CDR2 FQGNSA. This CDR3 comprises 13 residues. CDR3 in DNA: TGTGCCAGCAGCTTAGTCCAGCAAGAGACCCAGTACTTC. Translating it yields CASSLVQQETQYF.

This rearrangement joins TRBV28 to TRBJ2-3; D is undetermined. Trimming left V 4 bases short and J 2 bases short, with 10 bases between. The CDR3 extends over 14 amino acids. CDR1 and CDR2 (germline): MDHEN, SYDVKM. The CDR3, as DNA: TGTGCCAGCAGTTCTCCTTCCTTCACAGATACGCAGTATTTT. Protein sequence: CASSSPSFTDTQYF. The whole variable domain, remainder taken from reference TRBV28 and TRBJ2-3, is DVKVTQSSRYLVKRTGEKVFLECVQDMDHENMFWYRQDPGLGLRLIYFSYDVKMKEKGDIPEGYSVSREKKERFSLILESASTNQTSMYLCASSSPSFTDTQYFGPGTRLTVL.